Below are 9 T cell receptor beta chains sequenced from a single sample in a study of T cell responses to AZD1222 COVID-19 vaccine. Only in-frame clones appear in the TCRdb table, and some are missing; sequencing was by immunoSEQ multiplex PCR. The sample carries 84,000 or so clones, nearly 90% recorded once. The starting material was peripheral blood, obtained on day 0 of AZD1222 vaccination. The receptors were gathered from an adult in good health.

This clone has a single count. The J gene is TRBJ2-2, the V gene TRBV5-4; D gene ambiguous. Deletions cut 4 bases from V and 1 base from J, with 17 bases between. Per germline, CDR1 SGHNT and CDR2 YYREEE (reference sequence). The CDR3 runs to 17 residues. For the CDR3, the DNA is TGTGCCAGCAGCCCCGGGCTGTCAACCCGGAACACCGGGGAGCTGTTTTTT. This codes for CASSPGLSTRNTGELFF.

This chain uses TRBV3-1 (or the pseudogene TRBV3-2) with TRBJ1-1, with D hard to call. The germline V and J ends were trimmed by 6 bases and 0 bases, with 5 bases remaining between them. The CDR3 length is 12 residues. Germline V CDR1 and CDR2: LGHDT, YNNKEL (reference sequence). The CDR3 spells CASRHLNTEAFF. DNA for the CDR3: TGTGCCAGCAGGCACTTGAACACTGAAGCTTTCTTT.

This chain joins TRBV30 and TRBJ1-1; D is ambiguous. V was pared by 1 base and J by 4 bases, with 7 bases between. CDR1 is GTSNPN and CDR2 is SVGIG in the germline V gene (reference sequence). The CDR3 has 12 residues. The CDR3 DNA follows: TGTGCCTGGAGTGGGCTAGGCACTGAAGCTTTCTTT. Translation: CAWSGLGTEAFF.

The CDR3: CASSLGAGSDTQYF. The CDR3 coding sequence is TGTGCCAGCAGCTTAGGTGCGGGATCAGATACGCAGTATTTT. The V call is TRBV11-3, the J call TRBJ2-3; D may be TRBD2 (6 bases). The V end was cut by 1 base, the J end by 4 bases, with 9 bases between. Looked up from germline, CDR1 is SGHNT and CDR2 is YENEEA. The CDR3 extends over 14 amino acids.

This chain uses TRBV7-3 with TRBJ2-3; possible D gene TRBD1, 5 bases. The germline V gene encodes CDR1 SGHTA and CDR2 FQGTGA. Trimming left V 4 bases short and J 2 bases short, with 13 bases between. The CDR3 length is 15 residues. The CDR3 nucleotides are TGTGCCAGCAGCTCGCAGGCAGGGATCACAGATACGCAGTATTTT. As protein: CASSSQAGITDTQYF.

The chain has TRBV30 and TRBJ1-5, with no clear D. CDR3 size: 12 residues. Germline loops: CDR1 GTSNPN, CDR2 SVGIG (reference sequence). V lost 5 bases to trimming and J lost 7 bases, with 12 bases between them. The chain's CDR3 is CAWAPKNQPQHF. CDR3 nucleotide sequence: TGTGCCTGGGCCCCGAAGAACCAGCCCCAGCATTTT. Full variable domain (remainder filled in from reference TRBV30 and TRBJ1-5): SQTIHQWPATLVQPVGSPLSLECTVEGTSNPNLYWYRQAAGRGLQLLFYSVGIGQISSEVPQNLSASRPQDRQFILSSKKLLLSDSGFYLCAWAPKNQPQHFGDGTRLSIL.

The chain has TRBV5-8 and TRBJ2-7; D is ambiguous. V lost 0 bases and J lost 5, with 3 bases in between. Germline loops: CDR1 SGHTS, CDR2 YDEGEE. The length of the CDR3 is 11 residues. The CDR3 sequence is CASSLADEQYF. DNA of the CDR3: TGTGCCAGCAGCTTGGCCGACGAGCAGTACTTC.

The chain links TRBV19 to TRBJ1-6, with 9 nucleotides matching TRBD1. Germline V gene sequence: CDR1 LNHDA, CDR2 SQIVND (reference sequence). The V gene end was trimmed by 5 bases and the J gene end by 1 base; junction bases not matched to a gene: 9. The CDR3 runs 18 residues. The CDR3 spells CASSSLGGQGSYNSPLHF. The CDR3 nucleotides read TGTGCCAGTAGTTCCCTTGGGGGACAGGGATCCTATAATTCACCCCTCCACTTT.

This chain joins TRBV19 and TRBJ2-1; 8 bases are a match to TRBD2. The germline V gene has CDR1 LNHDA and CDR2 SQIVND (reference sequence). CDR3 length: 15 amino acids. V was pared by 3 bases and J by 4 bases, with 5 bases of the junction left unmatched. CDR3 sequence: CASSITAGDYNEQFF. For the CDR3, the DNA is TGTGCCAGTAGTATCACAGCGGGAGATTACAATGAGCAGTTCTTC.